These 17 T cell receptor beta chains came from one sample sequenced in a study of CD8 T cells in ankylosing spondylitis. Study observations and caveats: Roughly eight highly homologous variants made up a TCR beta motif that seemed to typify ankylosing spondylitis blood.

These receptors lack a known antigen. TCRdb reprocessed the 5' RACE reads with MiXCR, giving one entry per CDR3 protein. This sample has approximately 500,000 distinct CDR3 sequences, with 10% to 15% found just once. Sequenced sample: blood, either unsorted or a sorted T cell fraction (not recorded which). Receptors originate from a male donor with ankylosing spondylitis.

This rearrangement joins TRBV3-2 to TRBJ1-1; the DNA was not used to check the table's D call, TRBD1. TRBV3-2 is described as a pseudogene. The CDR3 extends over 14 amino acids. CDR3 amino acids: CASSPQMRGTEAFF. The DNA for the CDR3 is TGTGCCAGCAGCCCCCAGATGAGGGGAACTGAAGCTTTCTTT.

The chain carries TRBV5-1 and TRBJ2-1, with TRBD2 identical over 13 bases. The V segment lost 4 bases and the J segment 8 bases; nucleotides outside the gene matches: 6. Germline lookup yields CDR1 SGHRS and CDR2 YFSETQ. The CDR3 runs 15 residues. CDR3 protein: CASSLGLAGSYEQFF. Here the CDR3 DNA reads TGCGCCAGCAGCCTGGGACTAGCGGGATCGTATGAGCAGTTCTTC. The full variable domain, completed using reference TRBV5-1 and TRBJ2-1, is KAGVTQTPRYLIKTRGQQVTLSCSPISGHRSVSWYQQTPGQGLQFLFEYFSETQRNKGNFPGRFSGRQFSNSRSEMNVSTLELGDSALYLCASSLGLAGSYEQFFGPGTRLTVL.

The chain uses TRBV7-2 and TRBJ2-7, with unresolved D. Trimming removed 5 bases at V and 10 bases at J, with 12 bases between. The CDR3 spans 11 residues. Germline-derived CDR1 and CDR2 are SGHTA and FQGNSA. CDR3 nucleotides: TGTGCCAGCAGCAACAGACTGGTACAGTACTTC. This sequence encodes CASSNRLVQYF.

This chain links TRBV7-9 with TRBJ1-3, with a tentative D call TRBD1 (5 bases). There are 16 residues in the CDR3. CDR1 and CDR2 (germline): SEHNR, FQNEAQ (reference sequence). Trimming pared 3 bases from V and 2 bases from J, leaving 14 bases between. The CDR3 coding sequence is TGTGCCAGCAGCTTTTCACCGACAGACACTGGAAACACCATATATTTT. It translates to CASSFSPTDTGNTIYF.

This clonotype was counted at least ten times. This chain connects TRBV11-2 to TRBJ2-3; TRBD1 might be the D (5 bases). CDR3 length: 16 residues. CDR1 and CDR2 from the germline V gene are SGHAT and FQNNGV. V was cut by 3 bases and J by 1 base, with 14 bases left in between. This chain's CDR3 is CASSFFGRVGTDTQYF. CDR3 DNA sequence: TGTGCCAGCAGCTTTTTCGGCAGGGTGGGCACAGATACGCAGTATTTT.

This clonotype was detected a few times. The V call is TRBV10-3, the J call TRBJ2-1; 11 positions match TRBD2. CDR3 length equals 15 residues. Germline CDR1 and CDR2: ENHRY and SYGVKD. V was pared by 5 bases and J by 2 bases, with 2 bases of the junction left unmatched. CDR3 sequence (DNA): TGTGCCATCAGTACGACTAGCGGGGCCTACAATGAGCAGTTCTTC. Translated, it gives CAISTTSGAYNEQFF.

V and J are TRBV6-1 and TRBJ1-5; tentative D call: TRBD1 (5 bases). V was shortened by 1 base and J by 3 bases, with 10 bases between the two germline ends. Germline CDR1 is MNHNS and CDR2 is SASEGT. This CDR3 has 15 residues. CDR3 nucleotides: TGTGCCAGCAGTGAAGTACAGGAGAACAATCAGCCCCAGCATTTT. It encodes CASSEVQENNQPQHF.

This clonotype occurred a few times. The chain carries TRBV7-2 and TRBJ2-7; D uncertain. The CDR3 runs 13 residues. Germline V gene lookup returns CDR1 SGHTA and CDR2 FQGNSA. V gave up 6 bases and J gave up 7 bases, with 16 bases separating them. The CDR3, as DNA: TGTGCCAGCAGACAAGCCTTGGGGATAGAGCAGTACTTC. This translates into CASRQALGIEQYF.

This clonotype was picked up many times. The chain couples TRBV2 to TRBJ2-2; no firm D call. V shed 6 bases and J shed 7 bases, with 6 bases lying between them. Per germline, CDR1 SNHLY and CDR2 FYNNEI. The CDR3 covers 11 residues. CDR3 loop: CASRERGELFF. DNA of the CDR3: TGTGCCAGCAGAGAACGCGGGGAGCTGTTTTTT.

This clonotype showed up many times. The chain links TRBV27 to TRBJ2-1, with TRBD1 as a possible D gene (6 bases). Trimming took off 6 bases at V and 5 bases at J, with 17 bases between the two ends. This CDR3 contains 15 residues. CDR1 is MNHEY, CDR2 SMNVEV, per germline (reference sequence). The CDR3 protein is CASRQGHLSDNEQFF. CDR3 sequence (DNA): TGTGCCAGCAGACAGGGTCATCTGTCGGACAATGAGCAGTTCTTC.

This clonotype was counted only a few times. This chain links TRBV20-1 with TRBJ2-1, with 11 nucleotides matching TRBD2. The CDR3 length is 14 residues. J gave up 2 bases and V 6 bases, and 3 bases lay outside the gene matches. Per germline, CDR1 DFQATT and CDR2 SNEGSKA (reference sequence). The CDR3 loop reads CSAPTSGAYNEQFF. DNA for the CDR3: TGCAGTGCCCCGACTAGCGGGGCCTACAATGAGCAGTTCTTC.

This clonotype was seen many times. The gene calls are TRBV5-5 and TRBJ2-2, with 7 bases aligning to TRBD2. CDR1 SGHKS and CDR2 YYEKEE come from the germline V gene (reference sequence). The V segment lost 0 bases and the J segment 1 base; nucleotides outside the gene matches: 3. This CDR3 region has 16 residues. In DNA form, the CDR3 reads TGTGCCAGCAGCTTGGCTAGCGGAATGAACACCGGGGAGCTGTTTTTT. It codes for CASSLASGMNTGELFF.

This clonotype was seen many times. The rearrangement uses TRBV12-3 or TRBV12-4 and TRBJ1-1; D gene ambiguous. The CDR3 totals 14 residues. Trimming pared 6 bases from V and 5 bases from J, leaving 16 bases between. The CDR3 loop reads CASSSPPVGTEAFF. CDR3 DNA sequence: TGTGCCAGCAGCTCCCCGCCGGTGGGGACTGAAGCTTTCTTT.

In this sample, this clonotype turned up a few times. The V call is TRBV25-1, the J call TRBJ1-3; no reliable D call. Germline V gives CDR1 MGHDK, CDR2 SYGVNS. Trimming left V 2 bases short and J 14 bases short, with 19 bases between. The CDR3 runs 14 residues. The CDR3 DNA reads as TGTGCCAGCAGTGAAGGGAGCTATACTATGACCTTATATTTT. Protein: CASSEGSYTMTLYF.

In its sample, this clonotype was seen once. V is TRBV7-9 and J is TRBJ2-7; TRBD1 aligns across 11 bases. Trimming at V came to 10 bases and at J to 3 bases, leaving 11 bases not matched to a gene. This CDR3 contains 15 residues. Germline-derived CDR1 and CDR2 are SEHNR and FQNEAQ (reference sequence). CDR3 loop: CATGGWTGGHYEQYV. The CDR3 DNA reads TGTGCCACCGGAGGATGGACAGGGGGCCACTACGAGCAGTACGTC.

This clonotype came up a few times. The V call is TRBV24-1, the J call TRBJ2-2, with 12 positions matching TRBD2. The V gene's germline CDR1 is KGHDR and CDR2 SFDVKD. CDR3 length: 18 residues. V shed 3 bases, J shed 5 bases, and the junction held 9 bases outside the gene matches. CDR3 region: CATSDRLAGGPRTGELFF. Written as DNA, the CDR3 is TGTGCCACCAGTGATCGCCTAGCGGGAGGGCCTCGGACCGGGGAGCTGTTTTTT.

Only a few counts were recorded for this clonotype. This chain uses TRBV29-1 with TRBJ2-2; TRBD1 agrees at 10 bases. The CDR3 is made up of 14 amino acids. CDR1 and CDR2 from the germline V gene are SQVTM and ANQGSEA. After removal of 6 bases from V and 10 bases from J, the junction contained 11 bases not matched to a gene. The CDR3 nucleotides read TGCAGCGTCTCCCCCTTCGGGACAGGGGTGGAGCTGTTTTTT. It translates to CSVSPFGTGVELFF.